The 30 T cell receptor beta chains listed next were all sequenced from one sample in a study of CD8 T cells in ankylosing spondylitis. TCRdb reprocessed the 5' RACE reads with MiXCR, giving one entry per CDR3 protein. The sample lists 150,000 to 250,000 distinct CDR3 sequences, 13% seen once, with more than 15% in the top ten. Sequenced input: blood, either unsorted or a sorted T cell fraction (not recorded which). Every receptor here comes from a male donor with ankylosing spondylitis or in good health (not recorded which).

The chain recombines TRBV27 with TRBJ2-1; 10 positions match TRBD1. The CDR3 covers 12 residues. Germline lookup yields CDR1 MNHEY and CDR2 SMNVEV (reference sequence). J lost 10 bases, V lost 6 bases, and 3 bases had no gene match. The CDR3 region is CASRDRGYEQFF. CDR3 nucleotide sequence: TGTGCCAGCAGGGACAGGGGGTACGAGCAGTTCTTC.

This clonotype was counted many times. V is TRBV27 and J is TRBJ1-1, with 8 bases matching TRBD1. The CDR3 loop spans 14 amino acids. Losses at the gene ends were 5 bases for V and 1 base for J; bases not matched to a gene: 3. The V gene's germline CDR1 is MNHEY and CDR2 SMNVEV (reference sequence). The CDR3 region is CASSVTGGNTEAFF. CDR3 nucleotide sequence: TGTGCCAGCAGTGTTACAGGGGGGAACACTGAAGCTTTCTTT.

The rearrangement uses TRBV5-6 and TRBJ2-1, with 11 bases identical to TRBD2. CDR3 length: 16 amino acids. V was pared by 1 base and J by 3 bases, with 3 bases of the junction left unmatched. The germline V gene has CDR1 SGHDT and CDR2 YYEEEE. The CDR3 here is CASSLTSGGLYNEQFF. In DNA, the CDR3 is TGTGCCAGCAGCTTGACTAGCGGGGGCCTCTACAATGAGCAGTTCTTC.

This clonotype was seen ten or more times. The chain links TRBV29-1 to TRBJ1-1; D possibly corresponds to TRBD1 (5 bases). V lost 3 bases, J lost 0 bases, and 8 bases lay in between. The CDR3 is 13 amino acids. Looked up from germline, CDR1 is SQVTM and CDR2 is ANQGSEA. CDR3 amino acids: CSVERGLNTEAFF. The CDR3 DNA is TGCAGCGTTGAGCGGGGCCTGAACACTGAAGCTTTCTTT.

The chain carries TRBV4-1 and TRBJ2-1; 10 bases align to TRBD2. This CDR3 comprises 16 residues. The germline CDR1 and CDR2 sequences are MGHRA and YSYEKL. The V gene end was trimmed by 4 bases and the J gene end by 2 bases; junction bases not matched to a gene: 5. CDR3 bases: TGCGCCAGCAGCCTGACCGGGACTAGCGCCTACAATGAGCAGTTCTTC. Protein sequence: CASSLTGTSAYNEQFF.

This clonotype occurred a few times. The chain employs TRBV30 and TRBJ2-1; 9 bases map to TRBD1. This CDR3 has 15 amino acids. Germline-derived CDR1 and CDR2 are GTSNPN and SVGIG (reference sequence). Germline trimming cut 0 bases from V and 5 bases from J; bases unmatched to any gene: 5. CDR3 nucleotides: TGTGCCTGGAGTGTACGGGGACAGGGCAACAATGAGCAGTTCTTC. Translated, it gives CAWSVRGQGNNEQFF.

Only a few counts were recorded for this clonotype. V usage is TRBV5-1 and J usage is TRBJ1-2; D call uncertain. The CDR3 consists of 14 residues. V gave up 4 bases and J gave up 4 bases, with 14 bases separating them. The V gene's germline CDR1 is SGHRS and CDR2 YFSETQ. DNA of the CDR3: TGCGCCAGCAGCCCCTCCCGGGGAAGCTATGGCTACACCTTC. Translated, it gives CASSPSRGSYGYTF.

The chain has TRBV29-1 and TRBJ2-7; the D gene is possibly TRBD2 (6 bases). The CDR3 sequence is 12 residues long. CDR1 SQVTM and CDR2 ANQGSEA come from the germline V gene. V was shortened by 7 bases and J by 3 bases, with 13 bases between the two germline ends. CDR3 bases: TGCAGCGCCTCGGGGGAGTACTACGAGCAGTACTTC. This gives the protein CSASGEYYEQYF.

The sample holds a few counts of this clonotype. The V gene is TRBV12-3 or TRBV12-4, the J gene TRBJ1-1; D ambiguous. This CDR3 has 12 residues. V shed 6 bases and J shed 0 bases, with 5 bases lying between them. The CDR3 is CASRTMNTEAFF. The CDR3 DNA reads as TGTGCCAGCAGAACCATGAACACTGAAGCTTTCTTT.

The chain links TRBV20-1 to TRBJ2-1; tentatively, D is TRBD2 (6 bases). Germline CDR1 DFQATT, CDR2 SNEGSKA (reference sequence). Trimming cost V 0 bases and J 0 bases, with 12 bases left between them. The CDR3 extends over 16 amino acids. CDR3 nucleotide sequence: TGCAGTGCTAGAGATTTGGCGGGAAGCTCCTACAATGAGCAGTTCTTC. This codes for CSARDLAGSSYNEQFF.

The rearrangement links TRBV12-2 to TRBJ1-2. TRBV12-2 is noted as a pseudogene. The CDR3 consists of 9 residues. This CDR3 is CASRPLSCF. The CDR3 DNA reads TGTGCAAGTCGCCCACTGAGCTGCTTC.

The rearrangement uses TRBV27 and TRBJ2-5; no clear D gene. Germline V gene lookup returns CDR1 MNHEY and CDR2 SMNVEV (reference sequence). There are 13 residues in the CDR3. Trimming took 1 base from V and 5 from J, leaving 8 bases between them. The CDR3 region is CASSLLGVETQYF. The CDR3 nucleotides read TGTGCCAGCAGTTTATTGGGTGTGGAGACCCAGTACTTC.

In this sample, this clonotype turned up a few times. Here the CDR3 reads CAAGDRVFGGELFF. The CDR3 bases are TGTGCCGCCGGGGACAGGGTATTCGGCGGGGAGCTGTTTTTT. The chain links TRBV10-3 to TRBJ2-2; TRBD1 agrees at 9 bases. The CDR3 runs 14 residues. CDR1 and CDR2 from the germline V gene are ENHRY and SYGVKD. V shed 11 bases, J shed 7 bases, and the junction held 11 bases outside the gene matches.

This clonotype was seen many times. The chain carries TRBV7-2 and TRBJ2-7; D is possibly TRBD2 (6 bases). The CDR3 runs 15 residues. CDR1 is SGHTA, CDR2 FQGNSA, per germline. The ends were cut back, 3 bases at V and 0 bases at J, with 12 bases in the middle. This CDR3 is CASSLGLGSSYEQYF. The CDR3 DNA reads as TGTGCCAGCAGCTTGGGGCTCGGGAGCTCCTACGAGCAGTACTTC. The complete variable domain, with remaining parts taken from reference TRBV7-2 and TRBJ2-7, reads GAGVSQSPSNKVTEKGKDVELRCDPISGHTALYWYRQSLGQGLEFLIYFQGNSAPDKSGLPSDRFSAERTGGSVSTLTIQRTQQEDSAVYLCASSLGLGSSYEQYFGPGTRLTVT.

This clonotype appeared a few times. This chain connects TRBV5-1 to TRBJ2-1, with 13 nucleotides matching TRBD2. Trimming took 2 bases from V and 2 from J; bases not matched to a gene: 7. The germline CDR1 and CDR2 sequences are SGHRS and YFSETQ. The CDR3 is made up of 18 amino acids. CDR3 loop: CASSFTSGRAGTYNEQFF. The CDR3 bases are TGCGCCAGCAGCTTTACTAGCGGGAGGGCCGGGACCTACAATGAGCAGTTCTTC.

The chain joins TRBV10-3 to TRBJ2-7; maybe TRBD1 (5 bases). CDR1 ENHRY and CDR2 SYGVKD come from the germline V gene. V was clipped by 6 bases and J by 3 bases, with 6 bases between them. This CDR3 is 11 amino acids long. The CDR3 DNA sequence: TGTGCCATCAGCGACAGCTACGAGCAGTACTTC. The encoded protein is CAISDSYEQYF.

This clonotype was detected a few times. The chain employs TRBV19 and TRBJ1-2; D uncertain. This CDR3 contains 11 residues. CDR1 and CDR2 (germline): LNHDA, SQIVND (reference sequence). Between the trimmed V and J ends, which lost 5 bases and 10 bases, there was a span of 11 bases. This chain's CDR3 is CASSRRQAYTF. DNA of the CDR3: TGTGCCAGTAGTCGACGGCAGGCCTACACCTTC.

This clonotype was seen a few times. V and J are TRBV3-1 and TRBJ2-1; D gene unclear. Germline lookup yields CDR1 LGHDT and CDR2 YNNKEL (reference sequence). CDR3 length: 22 amino acids. The V gene lost 2 bases and the J gene lost 4 bases, with 33 bases spanning the gap. The CDR3 region has the DNA TGTGCCAGCAGCCAACTTACCCCCCGAAGGGCCGACCAACCCCCTGTTTACAATGAGCAGTTCTTC. Its protein product is CASSQLTPRRADQPPVYNEQFF.

Notes on this clonotype: A clone one base away is much larger, so this may be a read error. This rearrangement joins TRBV29-1 to TRBJ2-5; 10 bases align to TRBD2. This CDR3 has 13 amino acids. Germline CDR1 and CDR2: SQVTM and ANQGSEA. CDR3 sequence reads: CSFDGLAEETQYF. The CDR3 nucleotides are TGCAGCTTTGACGGACTAGCGGAAGAGACCCAGTACTTC.

The rearrangement links TRBV30 to TRBJ2-2, with 8 bases identical to TRBD1. V lost 1 base and J lost 6; bases outside the gene matches: 1. This CDR3 is 13 amino acids long. Germline CDR1 reads GTSNPN; CDR2 reads SVGIG (reference sequence). Here the CDR3 reads CAWSEQGAGELFF. CDR3 coding DNA: TGTGCCTGGAGTGAACAGGGGGCCGGGGAGCTGTTTTTT.

The rearrangement joins TRBV7-9 to TRBJ1-4, with 8 bases aligning to TRBD1. Germline V CDR1 and CDR2: SEHNR, FQNEAQ (reference sequence). V lost 4 bases, J lost 8 bases, and 9 bases stayed unmatched. This CDR3 comprises 15 residues. CDR3 loop: CASSSRQGTSEKLFF. CDR3 bases: TGTGCCAGCAGCTCCCGACAGGGGACGAGCGAAAAACTGTTTTTT. Full variable domain (outside the CDR3, taken from reference TRBV7-9 and TRBJ1-4): DTGVSQNPRHKITKRGQNVTFRCDPISEHNRLYWYRQTLGQGPEFLTYFQNEAQLEKSRLLSDRFSAERPKGSFSTLEIQRTEQGDSAMYLCASSSRQGTSEKLFFGSGTQLSVL.

This clonotype was seen ten or more times. This rearrangement joins TRBV3-1 to TRBJ1-2; 7 positions match TRBD1. Germline V lookup: CDR1 LGHDT, CDR2 YNNKEL (reference sequence). V lost 4 bases to trimming and J lost 6 bases; unmatched junction nucleotides: 8. This CDR3 has 14 amino acids. The CDR3 region has the DNA TGTGCCAGCAGCCCTCGACAGGGTGCGGATGGCTACACCTTC. Amino acids: CASSPRQGADGYTF.

This chain links TRBV13 with TRBJ2-1; TRBD1 matches 9 bases. V was clipped by 3 bases and J by 6 bases; unmatched bases: 6. CDR1 and CDR2 (germline): PRHDT, FYEKMQ (reference sequence). This CDR3 contains 15 residues. CDR3: CASSFTGTGFNEQFF. In nucleotides, the CDR3 is TGTGCCAGCAGCTTCACCGGGACAGGGTTCAATGAGCAGTTCTTC.

The chain is built from TRBV10-1 and TRBJ2-4; tentatively, D is TRBD1 (6 bases). V was shortened by 7 bases and J by 1 base, with 11 bases between the two germline ends. Germline values: CDR1 WNHNN, CDR2 SYGVQD (reference sequence). This CDR3 contains 14 residues. CDR3 sequence reads: CASTPDRAKNIQYF. The CDR3 region has the DNA TGCGCCAGCACCCCCGACAGGGCCAAAAACATTCAGTACTTC.

V is TRBV7-9 and J is TRBJ2-5; D is perhaps TRBD2 (6 bases). Germline V gives CDR1 SEHNR, CDR2 FQNEAQ (reference sequence). V was clipped by 2 bases and J by 5 bases, with 12 bases between them. The CDR3 is 14 amino acids. The CDR3 sequence is CASSLPAGRETQYF. The CDR3, as DNA: TGTGCCAGCAGCTTACCGGCAGGGAGGGAGACCCAGTACTTC.

This clonotype showed up many times. The J gene is TRBJ1-4, the V gene TRBV7-9; 8 nucleotides align to TRBD1. V was pared by 5 bases and J by 8 bases, with 4 bases of the junction left unmatched. This CDR3 contains 13 residues. Germline CDR1 is SEHNR and CDR2 is FQNEAQ (reference sequence). The chain's CDR3 is CASSQDRDEKLFF. For the CDR3, the DNA is TGTGCCAGCAGCCAGGACAGGGACGAAAAACTGTTTTTT.

The CDR3 nucleotides are TGTGCCAGCAGCTACTGGACAGCCTCTGGGGCCAACGTCCTGACTTTC. Its protein is CASSYWTASGANVLTF. The rearrangement links TRBV5-6 to TRBJ2-6; D perhaps matches TRBD1 (6 bases). Trimming took off 3 bases at V and 0 bases at J, with 10 bases between the two ends. Germline values: CDR1 SGHDT, CDR2 YYEEEE. There are 16 residues in the CDR3.

The chain uses TRBV12-3 or TRBV12-4 and TRBJ1-2; maybe TRBD1 (6 bases). The CDR3 has 14 amino acids. V dropped 0 bases and J dropped 7 bases, with 12 bases sitting between them. The CDR3: CASSLATLGAGYTF. In DNA form, the CDR3 reads TGTGCCAGCAGTTTAGCAACCCTGGGGGCTGGCTACACCTTC.

This clonotype was seen at least ten times. This chain uses TRBV11-2 with TRBJ2-5; TRBD2 matches 12 bases. The CDR3 totals 16 residues. Germline CDR1 is SGHAT and CDR2 is FQNNGV. V lost 0 bases, J lost 2 bases, and 1 base stayed unmatched. The DNA for the CDR3 is TGTGCCAGCAGCTTAGATGGACTAGCGGGACAAGAGACCCAGTACTTC. Translation gives CASSLDGLAGQETQYF.

This clonotype was counted many times. The V call is TRBV29-1, the J call TRBJ2-2; 8 bases match TRBD1. V lost 7 bases, J lost 3 bases, and 7 bases stayed unmatched. The CDR3 runs to 14 residues. CDR1 SQVTM and CDR2 ANQGSEA come from the germline V gene. The CDR3 DNA is TGCAGCGCACCGGACAGGGAGGACACCGGGGAGCTGTTTTTT. Its translation is CSAPDREDTGELFF.